The source of this TCR beta chain is a study of a mutant IDH1 vaccine in newly diagnosed glioma. Study-level background: Patients began vaccination 4-6 weeks after radiotherapy alone, or with temozolomide cycles.

The time point here: week 47, end of study. Vaccination used 300 ug of mutant IDH1 20-mer peptide per dose, with topical imiquimod. As regards this clone: The antigen remains unidentified.

Generated by immunoSEQ multiplex PCR, the TCRdb table keeps only in-frame clones and is missing some. In the table there are over 75,000 clones, approximately 80% of which are singletons. CDR1 SEHNR and CDR2 FQNEAQ come from the germline V gene (reference sequence). The V end lost 6 bases, the J end lost 4 bases, and 10 bases lay between the germline ends. The CDR3 extends over 14 amino acids. Sequences were derived from PBMCs, sampled from a glioma patient whose treatment included an IDH1 peptide vaccine. This TCR was sampled from a man aged 35 to 55 with glioma. The rearrangement links TRBV7-9 to TRBJ2-6; D call uncertain. CDR3 DNA: TGTGCCAGCAGAGACGGGTCGGGGGCCAACGTCCTGACTTTC. As protein: CASRDGSGANVLTF. Together with reference TRBV7-9 and TRBJ2-6, the CDR3 gives the full variable domain: DTGVSQNPRHKITKRGQNVTFRCDPISEHNRLYWYRQTLGQGPEFLTYFQNEAQLEKSRLLSDRFSAERPKGSFSTLEIQRTEQGDSAMYLCASRDGSGANVLTFGAGSRLTVL.